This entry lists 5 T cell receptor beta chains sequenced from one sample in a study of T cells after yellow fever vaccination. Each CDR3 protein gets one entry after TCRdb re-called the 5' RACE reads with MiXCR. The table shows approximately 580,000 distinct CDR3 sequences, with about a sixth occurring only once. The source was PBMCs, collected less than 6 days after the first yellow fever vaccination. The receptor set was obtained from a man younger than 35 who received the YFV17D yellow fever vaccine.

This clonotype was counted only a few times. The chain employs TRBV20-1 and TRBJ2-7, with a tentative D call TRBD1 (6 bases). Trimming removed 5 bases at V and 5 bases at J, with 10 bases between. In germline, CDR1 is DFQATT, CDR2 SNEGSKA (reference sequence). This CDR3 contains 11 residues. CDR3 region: CSALQGNEQYV. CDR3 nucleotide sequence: TGCAGTGCTCTTCAGGGGAACGAGCAGTACGTC.

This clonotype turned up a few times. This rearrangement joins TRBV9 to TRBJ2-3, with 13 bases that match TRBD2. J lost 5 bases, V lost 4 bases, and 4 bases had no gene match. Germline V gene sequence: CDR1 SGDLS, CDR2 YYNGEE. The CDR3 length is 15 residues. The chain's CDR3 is CASSTSGGAGDTQYF. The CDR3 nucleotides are TGTGCCAGCAGCACTAGCGGGGGGGCCGGAGATACGCAGTATTTT.

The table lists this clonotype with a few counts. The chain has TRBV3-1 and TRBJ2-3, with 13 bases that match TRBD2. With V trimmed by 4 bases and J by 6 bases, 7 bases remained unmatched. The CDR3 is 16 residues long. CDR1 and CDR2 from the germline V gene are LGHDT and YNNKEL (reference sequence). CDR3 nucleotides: TGTGCCAGCAGCCGACAACTAGCGGGGGGGGCGGATACGCAGTATTTT. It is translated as CASSRQLAGGADTQYF.

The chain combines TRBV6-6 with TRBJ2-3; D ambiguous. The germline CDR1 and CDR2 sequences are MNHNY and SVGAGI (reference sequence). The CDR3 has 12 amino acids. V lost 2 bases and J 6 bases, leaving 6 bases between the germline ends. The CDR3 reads CASSYGFDTQYF. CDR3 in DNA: TGTGCCAGCAGTTACGGGTTCGATACGCAGTATTTT.

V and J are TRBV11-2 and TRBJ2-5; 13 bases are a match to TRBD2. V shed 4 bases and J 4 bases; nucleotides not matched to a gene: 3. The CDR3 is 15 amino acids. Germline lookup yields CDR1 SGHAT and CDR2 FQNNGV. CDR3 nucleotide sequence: TGTGCCAGCAGCTCCGGACTAGCGGGGGTAGAGACCCAGTACTTC. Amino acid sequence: CASSSGLAGVETQYF.